One and the same sample provided the 7 T cell receptor beta chains below, sequenced in a study of beta chain features in type 1 diabetes (dated by TCRdb to 2017 to 2018). The method was the immunoSEQ multiplex PCR assay. The entire amount of isolated RNA was reverse transcribed using the High Capacity cDNA Reverse Transcription Kit, so the sequenced TCRB transcripts were expressed ones. TCRdb stores this immuneACCESS table with in-frame sequences only. Part of the clones is absent; in the studies checked, under half of the shortfall reflects unresolved V genes, and no reason is known for the rest. The sample profile shows over 350,000 clones; approximately 15% of them were found once. The top ten clones comprise under 0.02% of the sample. Sequenced input: naive CD4+ T cells from blood. Taken with the paper, the label for cell subset or site translates to: true naive CD4+ T cells. The receptors were sampled from a woman aged 18-29 years in good health.

J is TRBJ1-5 and V is TRBV2; 7 bases agree with TRBD1. The CDR3 loop spans 15 amino acids. From germline, CDR1 is SNHLY and CDR2 FYNNEI. J gave up 1 base and V 5 bases, and 5 bases lay outside the gene matches. The CDR3 DNA follows: TGTGCCAGCAGTATAGGGGGCTTAAGCAATCAGCCCCAGCATTTT. This encodes CASSIGGLSNQPQHF.

J is TRBJ2-7 and V is TRBV28; TRBD1 agrees at 8 bases. In germline, CDR1 is MDHEN, CDR2 SYDVKM. Losses at the gene ends were 6 bases for V and 6 bases for J; bases not matched to a gene: 7. CDR3 size: 13 residues. CDR3 in amino acids: CASRTDRAFEQYF. The CDR3 DNA is TGTGCCAGCAGGACGGACAGGGCTTTCGAGCAGTACTTC.

This clone was observed a handful of times. The chain uses TRBV30 and TRBJ1-2; maybe TRBD1 (6 bases). The germline V and J ends were trimmed by 4 bases and 10 bases, with 19 bases remaining between them. The germline V gene has CDR1 GTSNPN and CDR2 SVGIG (reference sequence). This CDR3 has 13 residues. CDR3 loop: CAWTGAPPMVYTF. As DNA, the CDR3 is TGTGCCTGGACAGGGGCCCCTCCTATGGTCTACACCTTC.

The sample holds a few counts of this clone. The chain employs TRBV4-2 and TRBJ2-7; TRBD2 is a possible D gene (5 bases). CDR1 is LGHNA, CDR2 YNFKEQ, per germline. The V and J ends lost 1 base and 3 bases respectively, with 10 bases between them. This CDR3 is 14 amino acids long. This CDR3 reads CASSQGSRDYEQYF. The CDR3 coding sequence is TGTGCCAGCAGCCAAGGATCCCGGGACTACGAGCAGTACTTC.

This chain joins TRBV7-9 and TRBJ2-7; the match to TRBD2 covers 14 bases. Losses at the gene ends were 4 bases for V and 3 bases for J; bases not matched to a gene: 8. The germline V gene has CDR1 SEHNR and CDR2 FQNEAQ (reference sequence). The CDR3 contains 17 residues. The CDR3 DNA sequence: TGTGCCAGCAGCTCCCCAGGAGGGACTAGCGGGAGCTACGAGCAGTACTTC. Translating it yields CASSSPGGTSGSYEQYF.

This clone was seen ten or more times. This chain connects TRBV23-1 to TRBJ2-5; D not resolved. TRBV23-1 is filed as an ORF, its function uncertain. V was trimmed by 8 bases and J by 5 bases, leaving 6 bases between them. This CDR3 spans 10 amino acids. The CDR3 sequence: CASVEETQYF. For the CDR3, the DNA is TGCGCCAGCGTGGAGGAGACCCAGTACTTC.

This chain links TRBV19 with TRBJ1-2; 8 bases match TRBD1. The CDR3 has 15 amino acids. Germline loops: CDR1 LNHDA, CDR2 SQIVND (reference sequence). V dropped 3 bases and J dropped 8; count of bases not matched to a gene: 11. The CDR3 DNA reads as TGTGCCAGTAGTATTGGGGTCGGACAGGGCCGAGGCTACACCTTC. Residues: CASSIGVGQGRGYTF.